This entry lists 5 T cell receptor beta chains sequenced from one sample in a study of blood T cell repertoires in COVID-19. The method was immunoSEQ multiplex PCR; TCRdb's version includes in-frame clones alone and lacks a portion of them. Of approximately 260,000 clones listed, roughly 84% are singletons. Sequencing was carried out using PBMCs or T cells enriched from blood (not recorded which). Receptors originate from a woman aged 45-65 years who had been exposed to COVID-19.

The chain is built from TRBV10-2 and TRBJ2-7; D uncertain. Trimming removed 2 bases at V and 0 bases at J, with 5 bases between. The V gene's germline CDR1 is WSHSY and CDR2 SAAADI. The length of the CDR3 is 13 residues. The DNA for the CDR3 is TGCGCCAGCAGTGAGGCGCCCTCCTACGAGCAGTACTTC. Translated: CASSEAPSYEQYF.

The chain combines TRBV7-2 with TRBJ2-1; the match to TRBD2 covers 8 bases. Germline CDR1 and CDR2: SGHTA and FQGNSA. V dropped 9 bases and J dropped 4; count of bases not matched to a gene: 14. There are 16 residues in the CDR3. The DNA of the CDR3 is TGTGCCAGTAACACGCGAGCGGGGGTGGCTTACAATGAGCAGTTCTTC. It translates to CASNTRAGVAYNEQFF. Supplemented by reference TRBV7-2 and TRBJ2-1, the full variable domain reads GAGVSQSPSNKVTEKGKDVELRCDPISGHTALYWYRQSLGQGLEFLIYFQGNSAPDKSGLPSDRFSAERTGGSVSTLTIQRTQQEDSAVYLCASNTRAGVAYNEQFFGPGTRLTVL.

CDR3 in amino acids: CAISESLRSTEAFF. The DNA for the CDR3 is TGTGCCATCAGTGAGTCGCTGAGGAGCACTGAAGCTTTCTTT. J is TRBJ1-1 and V is TRBV10-3, with D uncertain. In germline, CDR1 is ENHRY, CDR2 SYGVKD. This CDR3 has 14 amino acids. V dropped 0 bases and J dropped 4 bases, with 9 bases sitting between them.

The chain employs TRBV18 and TRBJ1-4, with TRBD1 matching over 9 bases. The trim removed 3 bases at V and 8 bases at J, leaving 7 bases unmatched. Germline CDR1 is KGHSH and CDR2 is LQKENI. This CDR3 is 15 amino acids long. DNA of the CDR3: TGTGCCAGCTCACCGGCACAGGGGGCACAGGAAAAACTGTTTTTT. Residues: CASSPAQGAQEKLFF.

The table lists this clone with a count of one. The gene calls are TRBV7-8 and TRBJ1-1; D gene uncertain. The CDR3 contains 12 residues. CDR1 is SGHVS and CDR2 is FQNEAQ in the germline V gene. Trimming took off 1 base at V and 7 bases at J, with 7 bases between the two ends. In DNA, the CDR3 is TGTGCCAGCAGCTTAGAAGTCGGTGAAGCTTTCTTT. Amino acids: CASSLEVGEAFF.